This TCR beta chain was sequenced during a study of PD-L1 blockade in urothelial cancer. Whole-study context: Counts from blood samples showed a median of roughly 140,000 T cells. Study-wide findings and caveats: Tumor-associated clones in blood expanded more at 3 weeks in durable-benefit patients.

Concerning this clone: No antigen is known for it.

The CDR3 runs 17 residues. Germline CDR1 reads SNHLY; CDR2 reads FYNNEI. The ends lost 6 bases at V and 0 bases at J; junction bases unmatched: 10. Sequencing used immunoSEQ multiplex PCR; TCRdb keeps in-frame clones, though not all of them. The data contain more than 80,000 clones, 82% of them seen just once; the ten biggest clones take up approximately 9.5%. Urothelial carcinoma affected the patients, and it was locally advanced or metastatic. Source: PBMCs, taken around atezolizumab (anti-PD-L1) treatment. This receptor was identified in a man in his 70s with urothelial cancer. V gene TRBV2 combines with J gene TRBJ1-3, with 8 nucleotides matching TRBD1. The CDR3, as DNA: TGTGCCAGCAGCCTACAGGGGGAACGCTTCTCTGGAAACACCATATATTTT. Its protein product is CASSLQGERFSGNTIYF.